The rows below give T cell receptor beta chains drawn from one sample of a study of cytomegalovirus exposure and HLA in healthy donors. Only in-frame clones appear in the TCRdb table, and some are missing; sequencing was by immunoSEQ multiplex PCR. Among around 120,000 clones, under 90% were seen once, and the ten largest hold under 4.5%. Material for sequencing was PBMCs. These receptor sequences come from a woman in her thirties or forties in good health and CMV-seronegative. CDR3s include the opening cysteine and the closing phenylalanine or tryptophan. D genes are given only for firm matches. A clone size is listed for some rows: how often the clone was seen (once, few, many), or a class if it is expanded.

j_call: TRBJ1-1; clone_size: .; d_call: TRBD1; v_call: TRBV7-9; cdr3_aa: CASSQGQGAFF; cdr3_nt: TGTGCCAGCAGCCAGGGACAGGGTGCTTTCTTT
j_call: TRBJ2-6; clone_size: .; d_call: .; v_call: TRBV4-3; cdr3_aa: CASSPYGGYYRSGANVLTF; cdr3_nt: TGCGCCAGCAGCCCGTATGGGGGGTATTACAGATCTGGGGCCAACGTCCTGACTTTC
j_call: TRBJ2-5; clone_size: few; d_call: TRBD2; v_call: TRBV5-4; cdr3_aa: CASSSQRGPGGETQYF; cdr3_nt: TGTGCCAGCAGTTCCCAGCGGGGGCCTGGAGGAGAGACCCAGTACTTC
j_call: TRBJ2-2; clone_size: .; d_call: .; v_call: TRBV5-1; cdr3_aa: CASSPFLPGANTGELFF; cdr3_nt: TGCGCCAGCAGCCCGTTCCTACCGGGAGCGAACACCGGGGAGCTGTTTTTT
j_call: TRBJ2-3; clone_size: .; d_call: TRBD2; v_call: TRBV10-1; cdr3_aa: CASSESGLIAGGTDTQYF; cdr3_nt: TGCGCCAGCAGTGAGTCGGGCTTGATAGCGGGGGGTACAGATACGCAGTATTTT
j_call: TRBJ2-7; clone_size: .; d_call: .; v_call: TRBV5-6; cdr3_aa: CASSSGGVVNEQYF; cdr3_nt: TGTGCCAGCAGCTCAGGCGGGGTGGTAAACGAGCAGTACTTC
j_call: TRBJ2-7; clone_size: .; d_call: TRBD1; v_call: TRBV6-6; cdr3_aa: CASSSGQTYEQYF; cdr3_nt: TGTGCCAGCAGTTCGGGACAGACCTACGAGCAGTACTTC
j_call: TRBJ1-5; clone_size: .; d_call: .; v_call: TRBV27; cdr3_aa: CASGGYSNQPQHF; cdr3_nt: TGTGCCAGCGGAGGATATAGCAATCAGCCCCAGCATTTT
j_call: TRBJ2-3; clone_size: .; d_call: TRBD2; v_call: TRBV9; cdr3_aa: CASSVLASGGANTQYF; cdr3_nt: TGTGCCAGCAGCGTATTGGCTAGCGGGGGGGCAAATACGCAGTATTTT
j_call: TRBJ1-5; clone_size: once; d_call: .; v_call: TRBV10-3; cdr3_aa: CAISGQNNQPQHF; cdr3_nt: TGTGCCATCAGCGGACAGAACAATCAGCCCCAGCATTTT
j_call: TRBJ2-1; clone_size: few; d_call: .; v_call: TRBV6-4; cdr3_aa: CASSDSERTTYNEQFF; cdr3_nt: TGTGCCAGCAGTGACTCAGAGCGGACCACCTACAATGAGCAGTTCTTC
j_call: TRBJ2-5; clone_size: .; d_call: TRBD2; v_call: TRBV5-4; cdr3_aa: CASCLKVAGARQETQYF; cdr3_nt: TGTGCCAGCTGCTTGAAAGTAGCGGGGGCCCGCCAAGAGACCCAGTACTTC
j_call: TRBJ2-6; clone_size: .; d_call: .; v_call: TRBV5-1; cdr3_aa: CASSDNDYSGANVLTF; cdr3_nt: TGCGCCAGCAGCGACAACGATTACTCTGGGGCCAACGTCCTGACTTTC
j_call: TRBJ2-2; clone_size: .; d_call: .; v_call: TRBV7-9; cdr3_aa: CASSLVAHSGELFF; cdr3_nt: TGTGCCAGCAGCTTAGTAGCGCACAGCGGGGAGCTGTTTTTT
j_call: TRBJ2-1; clone_size: .; d_call: .; v_call: TRBV7-9; cdr3_aa: CASSLVSDEQFF; cdr3_nt: TGTGCCAGCAGCTTAGTAAGCGATGAGCAGTTCTTC
j_call: TRBJ1-2; clone_size: .; d_call: TRBD1; v_call: TRBV7-8; cdr3_aa: CASSLSDRGKYGYTF; cdr3_nt: TGTGCCAGCAGCTTATCGGACAGGGGGAAGTATGGCTACACCTTC
j_call: TRBJ2-5; clone_size: .; d_call: TRBD1; v_call: TRBV5-1; cdr3_aa: CASSLATPIARQGAQETQYF; cdr3_nt: TGCGCCAGCAGCTTGGCCACCCCCATAGCCCGACAGGGGGCCCAAGAGACCCAGTACTTC
j_call: TRBJ2-2; clone_size: .; d_call: TRBD1; v_call: TRBV6-5; cdr3_aa: CASSPGQGSGELFF; cdr3_nt: TGTGCCAGCAGTCCGGGACAGGGATCCGGGGAGCTGTTTTTT
j_call: TRBJ1-6; clone_size: .; d_call: .; v_call: TRBV27; cdr3_aa: CASSYRDNSPLHF; cdr3_nt: TGTGCCAGCAGTTACAGGGACAATTCACCCCTCCACTTT
j_call: TRBJ2-5; clone_size: few; d_call: .; v_call: TRBV19; cdr3_aa: CASSRGDRVETQYF; cdr3_nt: TGTGCCAGTAGCAGGGGGGACCGGGTGGAGACCCAGTACTTC
j_call: TRBJ1-1; clone_size: once; d_call: TRBD1; v_call: TRBV7-8; cdr3_aa: CASSLQSDRGAFF; cdr3_nt: TGTGCCAGCAGCTTACAATCGGACAGGGGCGCTTTCTTT
j_call: TRBJ1-1; clone_size: .; d_call: TRBD1; v_call: TRBV4-3; cdr3_aa: CASSQDPRTGGWNTEAFF; cdr3_nt: TGCGCCAGCAGCCAAGATCCTCGGACAGGGGGGTGGAACACTGAAGCTTTCTTT
j_call: TRBJ1-6; clone_size: .; d_call: TRBD1; v_call: TRBV18; cdr3_aa: CASSLIQGQDNSPLHF; cdr3_nt: TGTGCCAGCTCACTGATACAGGGGCAGGATAATTCACCCCTCCACTTT
j_call: TRBJ1-2; clone_size: .; d_call: TRBD1; v_call: TRBV6-5; cdr3_aa: CASSYGTGEKGYTF; cdr3_nt: TGTGCCAGCAGTTACGGGACAGGGGAGAAAGGCTACACCTTC
j_call: TRBJ2-1; clone_size: .; d_call: .; v_call: TRBV5-1; cdr3_aa: CASSLEPGLYNEQFF; cdr3_nt: TGCGCCAGCAGCTTGGAACCGGGACTCTACAATGAGCAGTTCTTC
j_call: TRBJ1-2; clone_size: .; d_call: .; v_call: TRBV5-1; cdr3_aa: CASSKNGGGGGYTF; cdr3_nt: TGCGCCAGCAGCAAAAACGGTGGGGGCGGTGGCTACACCTTC
j_call: TRBJ2-7; clone_size: .; d_call: TRBD2; v_call: TRBV7-2; cdr3_aa: CASSLAALAGGRSYEQYF; cdr3_nt: TGTGCCAGCAGCTTAGCGGCACTAGCGGGGGGGCGGTCCTACGAGCAGTACTTC
j_call: TRBJ1-1; clone_size: once; d_call: .; v_call: TRBV7-2; cdr3_aa: CASSLQTGTHEAFF; cdr3_nt: TGTGCCAGCAGCTTACAGACAGGAACTCATGAAGCTTTCTTT
j_call: TRBJ2-1; clone_size: .; d_call: TRBD2; v_call: TRBV7-2; cdr3_aa: CASSSTSGGDYNEQFF; cdr3_nt: TGTGCCAGCAGCTCCACTAGCGGGGGTGACTACAATGAGCAGTTCTTC
j_call: TRBJ1-2; clone_size: .; d_call: .; v_call: TRBV4-2; cdr3_aa: CASSQDGGAYGYTF; cdr3_nt: TGTGCCAGCAGCCAAGATGGGGGGGCCTATGGCTACACCTTC
j_call: TRBJ2-5; clone_size: .; d_call: .; v_call: TRBV27; cdr3_aa: CASSLSGGRETQYF; cdr3_nt: TGTGCCAGCAGTTTATCGGGCGGGCGGGAGACCCAGTACTTC
j_call: TRBJ2-1; clone_size: .; d_call: TRBD1; v_call: TRBV11-3; cdr3_aa: CASSPGQGNEQFF; cdr3_nt: TGTGCCAGCAGCCCGGGACAGGGGAATGAGCAGTTCTTC
j_call: TRBJ1-3; clone_size: .; d_call: .; v_call: TRBV28; cdr3_aa: CASSLPATGRSGNTIYF; cdr3_nt: TGTGCCAGCAGTTTGCCAGCAACAGGGAGATCTGGAAACACCATATATTTT
j_call: TRBJ1-1; clone_size: few; d_call: .; v_call: TRBV13; cdr3_aa: CASSLGIPEEAFF; cdr3_nt: TGTGCCAGCAGCTTAGGGATCCCAGAAGAAGCTTTCTTT
j_call: TRBJ1-2; clone_size: once; d_call: TRBD1; v_call: TRBV7-2; cdr3_aa: CASSLAGQGAGGYTF; cdr3_nt: TGTGCCAGCAGCTTAGCGGGACAGGGGGCTGGGGGCTACACCTTC
j_call: TRBJ1-5; clone_size: many; d_call: .; v_call: TRBV2; cdr3_aa: CASNPGLKQPQHF; cdr3_nt: TGTGCCAGCAACCCGGGACTCAAACAGCCCCAGCATTTT
j_call: TRBJ2-2; clone_size: .; d_call: .; v_call: TRBV28; cdr3_aa: CASSLSDTGELFF; cdr3_nt: TGTGCCAGCAGTTTATCGGACACCGGGGAGCTGTTTTTT
j_call: TRBJ2-7; clone_size: few; d_call: .; v_call: TRBV5-1; cdr3_aa: CASSLGLDTYEQYF; cdr3_nt: TGCGCCAGCAGCTTGGGACTAGATACCTACGAGCAGTACTTC
j_call: TRBJ1-1; clone_size: few; d_call: TRBD1; v_call: TRBV6-1; cdr3_aa: CATKTGQYTEAFF; cdr3_nt: TGTGCCACCAAAACGGGACAGTACACTGAAGCTTTCTTT
j_call: TRBJ2-7; clone_size: .; d_call: TRBD2; v_call: TRBV4-3; cdr3_aa: CASSQGLLAVSYEQYF; cdr3_nt: TGCGCCAGCAGCCAAGGCCTACTAGCGGTCTCCTACGAGCAGTACTTC
j_call: TRBJ2-7; clone_size: .; d_call: .; v_call: TRBV7-2; cdr3_aa: CASSTTGVGYEQYF; cdr3_nt: TGTGCCAGCAGCACCACAGGAGTAGGCTACGAGCAGTACTTC
j_call: TRBJ2-7; clone_size: few; d_call: .; v_call: TRBV5-6; cdr3_aa: CASSLSRGSYEQYF; cdr3_nt: TGTGCCAGCAGCTTATCCAGGGGATCCTACGAGCAGTACTTC
j_call: TRBJ2-7; clone_size: .; d_call: TRBD1; v_call: TRBV5-1; cdr3_aa: CASSLKGPSRLTGVEQYF; cdr3_nt: TGCGCCAGCAGCCTAAAGGGCCCCTCCCGACTGACAGGGGTCGAGCAGTACTTC
j_call: TRBJ2-2; clone_size: .; d_call: .; v_call: TRBV7-3; cdr3_aa: CASRRTSNTGELFF; cdr3_nt: TGTGCCAGCAGACGGACTTCGAACACCGGGGAGCTGTTTTTT
j_call: TRBJ2-1; clone_size: .; d_call: TRBD2; v_call: TRBV10-3; cdr3_aa: CAISESPGGGPDEQFF; cdr3_nt: TGTGCCATCAGTGAGTCTCCCGGGGGGGGGCCGGATGAGCAGTTCTTC
j_call: TRBJ2-3; clone_size: .; d_call: TRBD1; v_call: TRBV7-2; cdr3_aa: CASSLGGQGTQYF; cdr3_nt: TGTGCCAGCAGCTTAGGAGGACAGGGTACGCAGTATTTT
j_call: TRBJ2-3; clone_size: .; d_call: .; v_call: TRBV5-4; cdr3_aa: CASSPQALWGADTQYF; cdr3_nt: TGTGCCAGCAGCCCTCAAGCTCTTTGGGGGGCAGATACGCAGTATTTT
j_call: TRBJ1-1; clone_size: .; d_call: .; v_call: TRBV28; cdr3_aa: CASSALGQGNTEAFF; cdr3_nt: TGTGCCAGCAGTGCCCTGGGGCAGGGGAACACTGAAGCTTTCTTT
j_call: TRBJ1-2; clone_size: .; d_call: .; v_call: TRBV5-4; cdr3_aa: CASSPGGGVYDYGYTF; cdr3_nt: TGTGCCAGCAGCCCCGGAGGAGGGGTTTATGACTATGGCTACACCTTC
j_call: TRBJ1-5; clone_size: .; d_call: .; v_call: TRBV4-1; cdr3_aa: CASSSGPRGNQPQHF; cdr3_nt: TGCGCCAGCAGCTCGGGGCCCCGGGGGAATCAGCCCCAGCATTTT
j_call: TRBJ2-5; clone_size: .; d_call: TRBD1; v_call: TRBV19; cdr3_aa: CASSGQGRGETQYF; cdr3_nt: TGTGCCAGTAGTGGACAGGGTAGAGGAGAGACCCAGTACTTC
j_call: TRBJ1-6; clone_size: .; d_call: TRBD1; v_call: TRBV12-5; cdr3_aa: CASGLLRGNSPLHF; cdr3_nt: TGTGCTAGTGGTTTGCTCAGGGGGAATTCACCCCTCCACTTT
j_call: TRBJ2-3; clone_size: .; d_call: TRBD2; v_call: TRBV28; cdr3_aa: CASSPLGSGKSDTQYF; cdr3_nt: TGTGCCAGCAGTCCGTTAGGTAGCGGGAAATCGGATACGCAGTATTTT
j_call: TRBJ2-7; clone_size: .; d_call: .; v_call: TRBV4-2; cdr3_aa: CASSRGGSGDEQYF; cdr3_nt: TGTGCCAGCAGCCGAGGTGGGAGTGGCGACGAGCAGTACTTC